This T cell receptor (beta chain) was recorded in a study of T cell responses to AZD1222 COVID-19 vaccine. Study-level results: Among the donors, most were white British and more were female, and clonal diversity was possibly underestimated.

Measured with immunoSEQ multiplex PCR; TCRdb has only the in-frame clones, and not every one. The table lists about 140,000 clones, 80% to 95% of them singletons. The CDR3 is made up of 16 amino acids. With 0 bases removed from V and 8 bases from J, the gap between germline ends came to 20 bases. Germline lookup yields CDR1 SGHKS and CDR2 YYEKEE (reference sequence). A few counts support this clone. Its specificity is not known. This chain uses TRBV5-5 with TRBJ1-2; D uncertain. Sequencing used peripheral blood, obtained on day 0 of AZD1222 vaccination. This sequence originates from an adult in good health. For the CDR3, the DNA is TGTGCCAGCAGCTTGGCTGGTGTGGGTCTGACGACCGGCTACACCTTC. Encoded protein: CASSLAGVGLTTGYTF.